The present entry profiles one TCR beta chain with its context. Its antigen is unknown. This entry comes from a study of early T cells in non-severe SARS-CoV-2 infection. Study summary: Sequencing targeted bulk RNA from unsorted whole blood, leaving chains unpaired.

MiXCR, run by TCRdb on the 5' RACE reads, gives a single entry per CDR3 protein. The repertoire consists of roughly 75,000 distinct CDR3 sequences, with about 15% occurring once and the leading ten covering about 3%. Notes on the study in general: CD4 and private specificities were missed by VDJdb matching, which favored anti-spike CD8 responses.

The TCR sequence derives from an adult who was a healthcare worker with PCR-confirmed SARS-CoV-2 infection or an uninfected control (not recorded which). Sequencing input: whole blood.

The CDR3: CASSPPEYSDTQYF. The CDR3 DNA reads TGTGCCAGCAGCCCCCCCGAGTATTCAGATACGCAGTATTTT. The chain links TRBV7-9 to TRBJ2-3; D unresolved. The CDR3 totals 14 residues. The germline V gene has CDR1 SEHNR and CDR2 FQNEAQ (reference sequence). Trimming removed 5 bases at V and 4 bases at J, with 13 bases between.